These 18 T cell receptor beta chains were all obtained from the same sample, sequenced in a study of CD8+ T cells in alopecia areata. Sequencing used cDNA as its template, made by extracting RNA and reverse transcribing it. The repertoire was sequenced with immunoSEQ multiplex PCR; TCRdb's copy has only in-frame clones and lacks some. This table has about 190,000 clones, about 60% appearing once. Treatment indicated: oral pan-JAK inhibitor, 5-10 mg twice daily. Sequences were derived from CD4+ T cells sorted from blood, sampled at week 4, from a patient treated with tofacitinib. These TCRs come from a human donor with alopecia areata.

This clone was recorded only once. The chain recombines TRBV4-3 with TRBJ2-3, with a tentative D call TRBD2 (7 bases). Trimming stripped 8 bases from V and 1 base from J, with 22 bases between. From germline, CDR1 is LGHNA and CDR2 YSLEER. This CDR3 has 17 residues. The CDR3 loop is CASPHEGGGYGTDTQYF. The CDR3 DNA reads TGCGCCAGCCCCCACGAGGGAGGGGGATACGGCACAGATACGCAGTATTTT.

There are a few counts of this clone. This chain joins TRBV18 and TRBJ1-1; D not certain. This CDR3 is 13 amino acids long. Germline CDR1 and CDR2: KGHSH and LQKENI. The V end was cut by 6 bases, the J end by 3 bases, with 11 bases between. In nucleotides, the CDR3 is TGTGCCAGCTCGAGGAGCCCGGACACTGAAGCTTTCTTT. The encoded protein is CASSRSPDTEAFF.

A remark on this clone: Other DNA sequences within the sample encode an identical CDR3. CDR3 DNA sequence: TGTGCCAGCAGCTTGGGGACATCAGGAAACACCATATATTTT. Its translation is CASSLGTSGNTIYF. This sequence joins TRBV7-2 and TRBJ1-3, with a tentative D call TRBD1 (6 bases). The ends were cut back, 3 bases at V and 4 bases at J, with 10 bases in the middle. The germline V gene has CDR1 SGHTA and CDR2 FQGNSA. This CDR3 has 14 amino acids.

This clone was seen more than once but under ten times. The V and J genes are TRBV29-1 and TRBJ2-1, with TRBD1 matching over 11 bases. Germline-derived CDR1 and CDR2 are SQVTM and ANQGSEA. J lost 7 bases, V lost 8 bases, and 4 bases had no gene match. This CDR3 region has 12 residues. CDR3 region: CSSDRGLNEQFF. CDR3 nucleotide sequence: TGCAGCTCGGACAGGGGGCTAAATGAGCAGTTCTTC.

This sequence joins TRBV29-1 and TRBJ1-1; D gene ambiguous. The V gene lost 0 bases and the J gene lost 1 base, with 12 bases spanning the gap. The CDR3 totals 15 residues. In germline, CDR1 is SQVTM, CDR2 ANQGSEA. The CDR3 DNA follows: TGCAGCGTTGAAGATGGGAAGGGCCCGAACACTGAAGCTTTCTTT. Amino acids: CSVEDGKGPNTEAFF. Together with reference TRBV29-1 and TRBJ1-1, the CDR3 gives the full variable domain: SAVISQKPSRDICQRGTSLTIQCQVDSQVTMMFWYRQQPGQSLTLIATANQGSEATYESGFVIDKFPISRPNLTFSTLTVSNMSPEDSSIYLCSVEDGKGPNTEAFFGQGTRLTVV.

This clone was counted only a few times. This chain joins TRBV5-1 and TRBJ2-2; TRBD2 agrees at 7 bases. The CDR3 contains 16 residues. Germline lookup yields CDR1 SGHRS and CDR2 YFSETQ. Trimming removed 4 bases from V and 0 bases from J; junction bases left unmatched: 6. The CDR3 DNA reads TGCGCCAGCAGCCTGACGGGAGGCCCGAACACCGGGGAGCTGTTTTTT. It translates to CASSLTGGPNTGELFF.

On this clone: This sample also contains other DNA sequences that code for the same CDR3. The V gene is TRBV18, the J gene TRBJ2-7, with TRBD2 as a possible D gene (6 bases). The CDR3 is made up of 15 amino acids. Trimming shortened V by 0 bases and J by 1 base, and 10 bases separated the two germline ends. Germline V gene sequence: CDR1 KGHSH, CDR2 LQKENI. CDR3 nucleotides: TGTGCCAGCTCACCACCGACTAGTGGATCCTACGAGCAGTACTTC. Translation gives CASSPPTSGSYEQYF.

This clone was counted only a few times. V usage is TRBV6-1 and J usage is TRBJ2-7; 10 bases are shared with TRBD1. This CDR3 has 13 amino acids. V shed 4 bases and J 3 bases; nucleotides not matched to a gene: 0. CDR1 is MNHNS, CDR2 SASEGT, per germline. CDR3 sequence (DNA): TGTGCCAGCAGTGGGGACAGGGGCTACGAGCAGTACTTC. Its translation is CASSGDRGYEQYF.

This clone was observed a handful of times. The chain has TRBV30 and TRBJ1-2; 8 bases are a match to TRBD1. The CDR3 runs 18 residues. Per the germline V gene, CDR1 is GTSNPN and CDR2 is SVGIG (reference sequence). V shed 4 bases, J shed 1 base, and the junction held 17 bases outside the gene matches. The CDR3 sequence: CAWKINRGSGWNNYGYTF. DNA of the CDR3: TGTGCCTGGAAGATAAACAGGGGGTCCGGATGGAATAACTATGGCTACACCTTC.

This chain uses TRBV30 with TRBJ1-2, with unresolved D. CDR1 GTSNPN and CDR2 SVGIG come from the germline V gene (reference sequence). V shed 2 bases and J shed 5 bases, with 12 bases lying between them. CDR3 length equals 13 residues. The CDR3 DNA follows: TGTGCCTGGAGTTTAAACCTGATATATGGCTACACCTTC. This sequence encodes CAWSLNLIYGYTF.

This clone was seen a few times. This chain joins TRBV23-1 and TRBJ2-2; D might be TRBD1 (5 bases). TRBV23-1 is sorted into the ORF group, with uncertain function. CDR3 size: 16 residues. The V end was cut by 0 bases, the J end by 5 bases, with 13 bases between. CDR3 in DNA: TGCGCCAGCAGTCAATCTTGCGACAGAGCGACCGGGGAGCTGTTTTTT. Residues: CASSQSCDRATGELFF.

The chain employs TRBV5-8 and TRBJ2-1; D perhaps matches TRBD2 (5 bases). Per the germline V gene, CDR1 is SGHTS and CDR2 is YDEGEE. The length of the CDR3 is 15 residues. V was clipped by 4 bases and J by 0 bases, with 11 bases between them. The CDR3 bases are TGTGCCAGCAGCCCCGGACTTCTCTCCTACAATGAGCAGTTCTTC. This gives the protein CASSPGLLSYNEQFF. The full variable domain, in which reference TRBV5-8 and TRBJ2-1 provide the parts outside the CDR3, is EAGVTQSPTHLIKTRGQQATLRCSPISGHTSVYWYQQALGLGLQFLLWYDEGEERNRGNFPPRFSGRQFPNYSSELNVNALELEDSALYLCASSPGLLSYNEQFFGPGTRLTVL.

The chain combines TRBV29-1 with TRBJ2-7, with a tentative D call TRBD1 (6 bases). V lost 6 bases and J lost 3, with 12 bases in between. Germline assignment: CDR1 SQVTM and CDR2 ANQGSEA. This CDR3 contains 12 residues. CDR3 amino acids: CSVRTVIYEQYF. The CDR3 DNA is TGCAGCGTGAGGACAGTCATCTACGAGCAGTACTTC.

The chain uses TRBV28 and TRBJ2-2; D might be TRBD2 (5 bases). The V end lost 5 bases, the J end lost 4 bases, and 17 bases lay between the germline ends. The V gene's germline CDR1 is MDHEN and CDR2 SYDVKM. The CDR3 runs 16 residues. CDR3 amino acids: CASSLSTSGSTGELFF. The CDR3 nucleotides read TGTGCCAGCAGTCTCAGCACGAGTGGGAGCACCGGGGAGCTGTTTTTT.

CDR3: CSAHRQGGTEAFF. DNA for the CDR3: TGCAGCGCTCATCGACAGGGGGGTACTGAAGCTTTCTTT. This sequence joins TRBV29-1 and TRBJ1-1, with TRBD1 matching over 9 bases. CDR3 size: 13 residues. Germline V gene lookup returns CDR1 SQVTM and CDR2 ANQGSEA. The trim removed 7 bases at V and 5 bases at J, leaving 8 bases unmatched.

This clone has at least ten counts. The rearrangement links TRBV4-2 to TRBJ1-2, with D possibly being TRBD1 (6 bases). The length of the CDR3 is 13 residues. Trimming took off 0 bases at V and 8 bases at J, with 10 bases between the two ends. Germline V lookup: CDR1 LGHNA, CDR2 YNFKEQ. This CDR3 is CASSQDPGAGYTF. CDR3 in DNA: TGTGCCAGCAGCCAAGATCCAGGGGCGGGCTACACCTTC.

The genes are TRBV15 and TRBJ1-3, with unresolved D. Germline CDR1 reads LNHNV; CDR2 reads YYDKDF (reference sequence). The CDR3 extends over 12 amino acids. Trimming took 0 bases from V and 11 from J, leaving 8 bases between them. The DNA of the CDR3 is TGTGCCACCAGCAGAGAAAGGCGACCCATATATTTT. Its translation: CATSRERRPIYF.

The chain combines TRBV6-1 with TRBJ1-3, with a weak D call TRBD1 (5 bases). The CDR3 runs to 14 residues. Germline V gene data show CDR1 as MNHNS and CDR2 as SASEGT. The ends were cut back, 7 bases at V and 2 bases at J, with 12 bases in the middle. DNA for the CDR3: TGTGCCAGCAATACAGGATCTGCTGGAAACACCATATATTTT. Translation gives CASNTGSAGNTIYF.